The 25 T cell receptor beta chains listed next were all sequenced from one sample in a study of T cell responses to AZD1222 COVID-19 vaccine. The table came from immunoSEQ multiplex PCR; TCRdb's copy has only in-frame clones and leaves some out. In the table there are roughly 150,000 clones, 80% to 95% of which are singletons. The sequenced sample was peripheral blood, obtained on day 0 of AZD1222 vaccination. The source of these receptors is an adult in good health.

The chain employs TRBV7-2 and TRBJ2-7; tentatively, D is TRBD1 (6 bases). V lost 3 bases, J lost 3 bases, and 21 bases lay in between. There are 17 residues in the CDR3. Germline CDR1 is SGHTA and CDR2 is FQGNSA. CDR3 bases: TGTGCCAGCAGCTTTTCGTATCAGGGGACGAGAAGCTACGAGCAGTACTTC. Translating it yields CASSFSYQGTRSYEQYF.

The chain joins TRBV30 to TRBJ1-2; D is undetermined. The CDR3 runs to 12 residues. CDR1 is GTSNPN and CDR2 is SVGIG in the germline V gene (reference sequence). The ends were cut back, 5 bases at V and 4 bases at J, with 11 bases in the middle. CDR3 sequence reads: CAWQEVGYGYTF. CDR3 coding DNA: TGTGCCTGGCAAGAGGTGGGCTATGGCTACACCTTC.

CDR3: CASSSRTGEGYTF. The CDR3 DNA sequence: TGTGCCAGCAGTTCCCGGACAGGGGAAGGCTACACCTTC. V usage is TRBV28 and J usage is TRBJ1-2; 9 bases line up with TRBD1. With V trimmed by 4 bases and J by 8 bases, 5 bases remained unmatched. This CDR3 is 13 amino acids long. The germline V gene encodes CDR1 MDHEN and CDR2 SYDVKM.

The chain combines TRBV4-1 with TRBJ1-5; D gene ambiguous. The V end lost 0 bases, the J end lost 2 bases, and 14 bases lay between the germline ends. CDR1 MGHRA and CDR2 YSYEKL come from the germline V gene. This CDR3 comprises 17 residues. CDR3 region: CASSQDAYGFRNQPQHF. DNA of the CDR3: TGCGCCAGCAGCCAAGATGCGTACGGGTTTCGCAATCAGCCCCAGCATTTT.

The chain links TRBV5-1 to TRBJ2-5; D unclear. This CDR3 region has 12 residues. Germline loops: CDR1 SGHRS, CDR2 YFSETQ. V gave up 4 bases and J gave up 7 bases, with 11 bases separating them. The CDR3 nucleotides read TGCGCCAGCAGCGTGGGGTCGGGGACCCAGTACTTC. It specifies CASSVGSGTQYF.

Only a few counts were recorded for this clone. V and J are TRBV18 and TRBJ1-2, with no clear D. CDR1 KGHSH and CDR2 LQKENI come from the germline V gene. CDR3 length: 13 residues. Trimming removed 6 bases from V and 2 bases from J, with 10 bases in between. CDR3 region: CASSPNPNYGYTF. The CDR3 nucleotides are TGTGCCAGCTCCCCGAATCCCAACTATGGCTACACCTTC.

On this clone itself: Mismatch with germline at one junction end may stem from a read error. V and J are TRBV20-1 and TRBJ1-4, with no clear D. The CDR3 spans 9 residues. Germline loops: CDR1 DFQATT, CDR2 SNEGSKA (reference sequence). In DNA form, the CDR3 reads TGCAGTGCTAGCCCTGGTGGGGTTTTT. Its translation: CSASPGGVF.

The chain combines TRBV5-6 with TRBJ1-4; 10 bases agree with TRBD1. The J segment lost 3 bases and the V segment lost 4 bases, leaving 6 bases of the junction unmatched. CDR1 is SGHDT, CDR2 YYEEEE, per germline. The CDR3 has 16 residues. The CDR3 region has the DNA TGTGCCAGCAGCCGACAGGGGGCTAAGGCTAATGAAAAACTGTTTTTT. Amino acid sequence: CASSRQGAKANEKLFF. The entire variable domain, with the rest obtained from reference TRBV5-6 and TRBJ1-4, is as follows: DAGVTQSPTHLIKTRGQQVTLRCSPKSGHDTVSWYQQALGQGPQFIFQYYEEEERQRGNFPDRFSGHQFPNYSSELNVNALLLGDSALYLCASSRQGAKANEKLFFGSGTQLSVL.

The chain joins TRBV12-5 to TRBJ2-3; TRBD2 agrees at 9 bases. This CDR3 comprises 18 residues. V shed 4 bases and J 4 bases; nucleotides not matched to a gene: 15. The germline CDR1 and CDR2 sequences are LGHNT and FRNRAP. This chain's CDR3 is CASGSSFGGAGGADTQYF. The CDR3 coding sequence is TGTGCTAGTGGTTCCTCATTTGGGGGTGCGGGGGGGGCAGATACGCAGTATTTT.

The rearrangement uses TRBV10-3 and TRBJ1-3; D remains ambiguous. The V gene's germline CDR1 is ENHRY and CDR2 SYGVKD. The CDR3 is made up of 15 amino acids. The ends were cut back, 0 bases at V and 4 bases at J, with 10 bases in the middle. The CDR3 region is CAISESSGFGNTIYF. The CDR3 DNA follows: TGTGCCATCAGTGAGTCGTCCGGATTCGGAAACACCATATATTTT.

The gene calls are TRBV7-3 and TRBJ2-1; D might be TRBD2 (6 bases). This CDR3 is built from 15 residues. V was cut by 2 bases and J by 5 bases, with 13 bases left in between. Germline V gives CDR1 SGHTA, CDR2 FQGTGA. Here the CDR3 DNA reads TGTGCCAGCAGCTTAGGGTGGGACTCTAACAATGAGCAGTTCTTC. Translating it yields CASSLGWDSNNEQFF.

The chain joins TRBV15 to TRBJ2-7; D assignment may be TRBD1 or TRBD2 (5 bases each). This CDR3 has 14 residues. V was clipped by 3 bases and J by 2 bases, with 11 bases between them. Germline CDR1 reads LNHNV; CDR2 reads YYDKDF (reference sequence). The CDR3 coding sequence is TGTGCCACCAGCAGGGGGGACGTCGCCTACGAGCAGTACTTC. Translating gives CATSRGDVAYEQYF.

The CDR3 is CASSLGPGTGYEQYF. The CDR3 nucleotides are TGTGCCAGCAGCTTAGGCCCCGGGACAGGGTACGAGCAGTACTTC. The chain recombines TRBV11-2 with TRBJ2-7, with 9 positions matching TRBD1. CDR1 is SGHAT, CDR2 FQNNGV, per germline. Germline trimming cut 1 base from V and 4 bases from J; bases unmatched to any gene: 5. This CDR3 contains 15 residues.

The chain links TRBV6-6 to TRBJ2-3; TRBD2 agrees at 11 bases. Germline loops: CDR1 MNHNY, CDR2 SVGAGI (reference sequence). The CDR3 totals 14 residues. V dropped 6 bases and J dropped 1; count of bases not matched to a gene: 0. The CDR3, as DNA: TGTGCCAGCAGGACTAGCGGGGGCACAGATACGCAGTATTTT. This gives the protein CASRTSGGTDTQYF.

The chain is built from TRBV4-2 and TRBJ1-1; D not certain. The V gene lost 1 base and the J gene lost 6 bases, with 18 bases spanning the gap. Germline lookup yields CDR1 LGHNA and CDR2 YNFKEQ. The CDR3 loop spans 16 amino acids. CDR3 DNA: TGTGCCAGCAGCCAAGTCATCCGCTCCAACGCCCCTGAAGCTTTCTTT. Translated: CASSQVIRSNAPEAFF.

V is TRBV15 and J is TRBJ1-5; the match to TRBD1 covers 9 bases. J was trimmed by 8 bases and V by 2 bases; bases with no gene match: 7. This CDR3 is 15 amino acids long. The germline CDR1 and CDR2 sequences are LNHNV and YYDKDF (reference sequence). The CDR3 DNA follows: TGTGCCACCAGCAGAAACACAGGGGGCTTTGAGCCCCAGCATTTT. It codes for CATSRNTGGFEPQHF. The full variable domain, with the rest looked up from reference TRBV15 and TRBJ1-5, is DAMVIQNPRYQVTQFGKPVTLSCSQTLNHNVMYWYQQKSSQAPKLLFHYYDKDFNNEADTPDNFQSRRPNTSFCFLDIRSPGLGDTAMYLCATSRNTGGFEPQHFGDGTRLSIL.

V is TRBV3-1 (or the pseudogene TRBV3-2) and J is TRBJ2-1; D is unresolved. Trimming took off 1 base at V and 7 bases at J, with 2 bases between the two ends. This CDR3 is built from 11 residues. The germline gives CDR1 LGHDT, CDR2 YNNKEL (reference sequence). Written as DNA, the CDR3 is TGTGCCAGCAGCCAAGGAAATGAGCAGTTCTTC. Translated, it gives CASSQGNEQFF.

The CDR3 protein is CASSPGQGGHEQYF. The CDR3 region has the DNA TGTGCCAGCAGTCCCGGACAGGGAGGGCACGAGCAGTACTTC. The rearrangement links TRBV28 to TRBJ2-7, with D possibly TRBD1 on 8 matching bases. The CDR3 length is 14 residues. V was pared by 5 bases and J by 5 bases, with 16 bases between. Germline assignment: CDR1 MDHEN and CDR2 SYDVKM.

The gene calls are TRBV27 and TRBJ2-1; 7 positions match TRBD1. The germline V gene encodes CDR1 MNHEY and CDR2 SMNVEV (reference sequence). The length of the CDR3 is 15 residues. The J segment lost 3 bases and the V segment lost 5 bases, leaving 7 bases of the junction unmatched. The CDR3: CASSTDRSLYNEQFF. The CDR3 DNA is TGTGCCAGCAGTACGGACAGGAGCCTCTACAATGAGCAGTTCTTC.

The gene calls are TRBV5-5 and TRBJ2-5; no definite D call. This CDR3 has 17 amino acids. In germline, CDR1 is SGHKS, CDR2 YYEKEE (reference sequence). V dropped 0 bases and J dropped 1 base, with 16 bases sitting between them. The CDR3 reads CASSLAVSADSQETQYF. CDR3 coding DNA: TGTGCCAGCAGCTTGGCGGTATCGGCAGACTCCCAAGAGACCCAGTACTTC.

The chain employs TRBV7-9 and TRBJ2-7, with a tentative D call TRBD2 (6 bases). This CDR3 is built from 19 residues. V gave up 5 bases and J gave up 5 bases, with 31 bases separating them. Germline CDR1 is SEHNR and CDR2 is FQNEAQ (reference sequence). This CDR3 reads CASSQPLKPPWWGGDEQYF. The CDR3 DNA sequence: TGTGCCAGCAGCCAACCCCTTAAGCCCCCGTGGTGGGGAGGCGACGAGCAGTACTTC.

This rearrangement joins TRBV28 to TRBJ1-6; D not resolved. This CDR3 region has 14 residues. V was trimmed by 6 bases and J by 3 bases, leaving 9 bases between them. Looked up from germline, CDR1 is MDHEN and CDR2 is SYDVKM. CDR3 nucleotide sequence: TGTGCCAGCAGCTTAAGAGGCTATAATTCACCCCTCCACTTT. Translation: CASSLRGYNSPLHF. Full variable domain (remainder filled in from reference TRBV28 and TRBJ1-6): DVKVTQSSRYLVKRTGEKVFLECVQDMDHENMFWYRQDPGLGLRLIYFSYDVKMKEKGDIPEGYSVSREKKERFSLILESASTNQTSMYLCASSLRGYNSPLHFGNGTRLTVT.

This clone was observed many times. This chain uses TRBV6-6 with TRBJ1-6; 9 nucleotides align to TRBD1. The CDR3 runs to 13 residues. The V gene end was trimmed by 6 bases and the J gene end by 9 bases; junction bases not matched to a gene: 3. Germline CDR1 and CDR2: MNHNY and SVGAGI (reference sequence). In nucleotides, the CDR3 is TGTGCCAGCAGGGGACAGGGAATTTCACCCCTCCACTTT. Protein sequence: CASRGQGISPLHF.

The rearrangement joins TRBV5-1 to TRBJ2-2; 7 nucleotides line up with TRBD1. The CDR3 is 15 residues long. Germline lookup yields CDR1 SGHRS and CDR2 YFSETQ. The V segment lost 0 bases and the J segment 4 bases; nucleotides outside the gene matches: 3. The CDR3 DNA reads TGCGCCAGCAGCTTGGCGACAGGGACCACCGGGGAGCTGTTTTTT. Amino acids: CASSLATGTTGELFF.

The chain combines TRBV7-2 with TRBJ2-1; no clear D gene. The CDR3 totals 10 residues. V was trimmed by 5 bases and J by 10 bases, leaving 6 bases between them. Germline lookup yields CDR1 SGHTA and CDR2 FQGNSA. CDR3 nucleotide sequence: TGTGCCAGCAGCCGCTTGGAGCAGTTCTTC. Translation gives CASSRLEQFF.